What follows are 19 T cell receptor beta chains derived from one specimen sequenced in a study of T cell repertoires and Cas9 in healthy adults. The repertoire was sequenced with immunoSEQ multiplex PCR; TCRdb's copy has only in-frame clones and lacks some. The table has tens of thousands of clones, 92% seen once. Sequenced input: CD4+ effector T cells (CD127+, CD25-, CD137-, CD154-) from PBMCs; culture status not recorded. Receptor source: a human donor in good health.

CDR3 protein: CAGGLDRGLQPQHF. DNA of the CDR3: TGTGCCGGCGGACTAGACAGGGGGCTTCAGCCCCAGCATTTT. The J gene is TRBJ1-5, the V gene TRBV27, with 10 bases lining up with TRBD1. The V gene end was trimmed by 11 bases and the J gene end by 6 bases; junction bases not matched to a gene: 10. The CDR3 is 14 residues long. Germline V gene lookup returns CDR1 MNHEY and CDR2 SMNVEV (reference sequence).

Remarks on this clone: Other DNA variants within this sample encode the same CDR3. This chain joins TRBV30 and TRBJ2-3; D not certain. Germline CDR1 GTSNPN, CDR2 SVGIG (reference sequence). CDR3 length: 13 amino acids. V dropped 0 bases and J dropped 1 base, with 5 bases sitting between them. The DNA of the CDR3 is TGTGCCTGGAGTGTAGGCCGCACAGATACGCAGTATTTT. Protein product: CAWSVGRTDTQYF.

The genes are TRBV4-3 and TRBJ1-5; D gene unclear. Per the germline V gene, CDR1 is LGHNA and CDR2 is YSLEER. The ends were cut back, 0 bases at V and 7 bases at J, with 7 bases in the middle. This CDR3 is built from 13 residues. The CDR3 DNA sequence: TGCGCCAGCAGCCAAGAAATGAGGCAGCCCCAGCATTTT. Translated: CASSQEMRQPQHF.

V gene TRBV6-5 combines with J gene TRBJ1-6; D gene ambiguous. The germline CDR1 and CDR2 sequences are MNHEY and SVGAGI. Trimming pared 0 bases from V and 4 bases from J, leaving 7 bases between. The CDR3 runs to 15 residues. CDR3 DNA sequence: TGTGCCAGCAGTTACTCGACGGATTATAATTCACCCCTCCACTTT. Amino acids: CASSYSTDYNSPLHF.

Regarding this clone: In this CDR3 the conserved last residue, phenylalanine or tryptophan, is missing, so a read error is likely. The limits of the CDR3 on the DNA are not certain, so only TCRdb's listed CDR3 is given. The chain joins TRBV10-3 to TRBJ2-7; the table's D call, TRBD2, has no DNA check behind it. CDR1 is ENHRY and CDR2 is SYGVKD in the germline V gene. The CDR3 length is 12 residues, termini included. CDR3 sequence: CAISESEAGVFY.

The chain joins TRBV7-3 to TRBJ2-5, with 7 bases fitting TRBD2. The CDR3 is 15 amino acids. The junction had 10 bases not matched to a gene; V was cut back by 1 base and J by 8 bases. CDR1 SGHTA and CDR2 FQGTGA come from the germline V gene. The CDR3 DNA sequence: TGTGCCAGCAGCTTAAATGGCGGGAGTAGAGACACCCAGTACTTC. Amino acids: CASSLNGGSRDTQYF.

The chain uses TRBV2 and TRBJ2-3, with 11 bases that match TRBD1. The length of the CDR3 is 15 residues. Germline V CDR1 and CDR2: SNHLY, FYNNEI. V lost 6 bases and J lost 9; bases outside the gene matches: 11. The CDR3 protein is CASRSRTGGAGTQYF. CDR3 nucleotides: TGTGCCAGCAGATCCAGGACAGGGGGCGCAGGAACGCAGTATTTT.

J is TRBJ1-6 and V is TRBV5-4; maybe TRBD1 (6 bases). CDR3 length: 16 amino acids. In germline, CDR1 is SGHNT, CDR2 YYREEE (reference sequence). The V gene lost 1 base and the J gene lost 5 bases, with 13 bases spanning the gap. The CDR3 loop reads CASSLPSGTNNSPLHF. Written as DNA, the CDR3 is TGTGCCAGCAGCTTGCCTTCCGGGACAAATAATTCACCCCTCCACTTT.

The chain combines TRBV13 with TRBJ2-2, with D unclear. Per the germline V gene, CDR1 is PRHDT and CDR2 is FYEKMQ (reference sequence). Trimming took off 1 base at V and 1 base at J, with 10 bases between the two ends. CDR3 size: 16 residues. CDR3 amino acids: CASSLVVRMNTGELFF. The DNA for the CDR3 is TGTGCCAGCAGCTTAGTGGTCCGTATGAACACCGGGGAGCTGTTTTTT.

The table lists this clone with a count of one. The J gene is TRBJ2-2, the V gene TRBV11-2; 7 bases align to TRBD1. The CDR3 sequence is 17 residues long. V gave up 5 bases and J gave up 6 bases; unmatched junction bases: 15. CDR1 is SGHAT and CDR2 is FQNNGV in the germline V gene. The CDR3 region is CASSPLGTVGLSGELFF. In DNA, the CDR3 is TGTGCCAGCAGCCCCCTGGGGACAGTGGGTCTATCCGGGGAGCTGTTTTTT.

Comment on this clone: The germline gene is not matched at one end of the junction; a read error may be the cause. The chain recombines TRBV19 with TRBJ2-2; 11 positions agree with TRBD2. The CDR3 has 16 amino acids. Per germline, CDR1 LNHDA and CDR2 SQIVND (reference sequence). CDR3 protein: CASRPTSGGNTGELLF. In nucleotides, the CDR3 is TGTGCCAGTAGACCCACTAGCGGGGGTAACACCGGGGAGCTGCTTTTT.

The genes are TRBV19 and TRBJ1-5, with 7 bases matching TRBD1. The CDR3 runs 14 residues. In germline, CDR1 is LNHDA, CDR2 SQIVND (reference sequence). With 6 bases clipped from V and 3 bases from J, the junction kept 5 bases outside the gene matches. This CDR3 is CASRITGDNQPQHF. The CDR3 region has the DNA TGTGCCAGTAGGATAACAGGGGACAATCAGCCCCAGCATTTT.

The chain recombines TRBV4-3 with TRBJ2-3; D is uncertain. Trimming removed 0 bases at V and 10 bases at J, with 14 bases between. The germline CDR1 and CDR2 sequences are LGHNA and YSLEER. This CDR3 is 14 amino acids long. The CDR3 loop is CASSQDHGVGPQYF. The CDR3 DNA sequence: TGCGCCAGCAGCCAAGATCATGGCGTCGGACCGCAGTATTTT.

V usage is TRBV28 and J usage is TRBJ2-3; 7 bases line up with TRBD1. J gave up 5 bases and V 4 bases, and 9 bases lay outside the gene matches. CDR1 is MDHEN, CDR2 SYDVKM, per germline. This CDR3 region has 15 residues. The CDR3 loop is CASSSLTNRGDTQYF. CDR3 nucleotides: TGTGCCAGCAGTTCTCTGACGAACAGGGGAGATACGCAGTATTTT.

The CDR3 DNA sequence: TGTGCCAGCAGTTCCCAGCCGGTCGCTGCGGCCGAGCAGTACTTC. It is translated as CASSSQPVAAAEQYF. The chain has TRBV6-5 and TRBJ2-7; D remains ambiguous. The CDR3 runs to 15 residues. Germline CDR1 MNHEY, CDR2 SVGAGI. V was clipped by 4 bases and J by 6 bases, with 19 bases between them.

The chain is built from TRBV15 and TRBJ2-1; TRBD2 matches 7 bases. The CDR3 length is 14 residues. The V gene end was trimmed by 3 bases and the J gene end by 7 bases; junction bases not matched to a gene: 6. In germline, CDR1 is LNHNV, CDR2 YYDKDF (reference sequence). CDR3 sequence reads: CATSSELARNEQFF. The CDR3 nucleotides are TGTGCCACCAGCAGTGAACTAGCGAGAAATGAGCAGTTCTTC.

The chain employs TRBV27 and TRBJ1-2; 7 bases match TRBD1. The V gene end was trimmed by 5 bases and the J gene end by 4 bases; junction bases not matched to a gene: 22. Germline V CDR1 and CDR2: MNHEY, SMNVEV (reference sequence). The CDR3 sequence is 19 residues long. CDR3 residues: CASSPDRPDISLSLYGYTF. In DNA form, the CDR3 reads TGTGCCAGCAGTCCGGACAGGCCAGACATCTCTCTCTCCCTCTATGGCTACACCTTC.

The CDR3 DNA is TGTGCCAGCAGTTACCTCGTCTCCAACTATGGCTACACCTTC. Translated: CASSYLVSNYGYTF. The genes are TRBV6-5 and TRBJ1-2; no definite D call. Trimming left V 2 bases short and J 2 bases short, with 9 bases between. Germline V lookup: CDR1 MNHEY, CDR2 SVGAGI. The length of the CDR3 is 14 residues.

This sequence joins TRBV30 and TRBJ2-1; TRBD1 might be the D (5 bases). The CDR3 covers 11 residues. Germline V gives CDR1 GTSNPN, CDR2 SVGIG (reference sequence). V was cut by 0 bases and J by 9 bases, with 6 bases left in between. The CDR3 here is CAWSVGAEQFF. CDR3 DNA: TGTGCCTGGAGTGTAGGGGCTGAGCAGTTCTTC.